This TCR beta chain appears in the sequencing data of a study of T cell responses to AZD1222 COVID-19 vaccine. The assay was immunoSEQ multiplex PCR, and TCRdb's table has in-frame clones only and misses some. The table records approximately 140,000 clones, around 90% of them present only once. Germline V gives CDR1 SGHRS, CDR2 YFSETQ. The V end lost 0 bases, the J end lost 4 bases, and 7 bases lay between the germline ends. This CDR3 region has 14 residues. The source is an adult who received the AZD1222 COVID-19 vaccine. V is TRBV5-1 and J is TRBJ2-2; D not certain. The sample was peripheral blood, taken 28 days after the second AZD1222 dose. CDR3 residues: CASSLDRVTGELFF. The CDR3 nucleotides read TGCGCCAGCAGCTTGGATAGGGTCACCGGGGAGCTGTTTTTT.